This passage covers 5 T cell receptor beta chains from one sample sequenced in a study of blood T cell repertoires in COVID-19. Data came from immunoSEQ multiplex PCR; TCRdb stores just in-frame clones and leaves some out. The repertoire holds roughly 200,000 clones, with about 90% as singletons. Sequencing used PBMCs or T cells enriched from blood (not recorded which). Source of these receptors: a woman aged 25 to 39 who had recovered from COVID-19.

The chain recombines TRBV7-9 with TRBJ1-1; D is perhaps TRBD1 (6 bases). CDR3 size: 12 residues. Per the germline V gene, CDR1 is SEHNR and CDR2 is FQNEAQ (reference sequence). V lost 1 base and J 11 bases, leaving 11 bases between the germline ends. CDR3 DNA: TGTGCCAGCAGCTTAGGGGGGCCGGGGGCTTTCTTT. Its translation is CASSLGGPGAFF.

This clone has only a few counts. The rearrangement joins TRBV7-9 to TRBJ2-1; tentatively, D is TRBD2 (5 bases). V lost 2 bases to trimming and J lost 9 bases, with 14 bases between them. This CDR3 has 14 residues. CDR1 SEHNR and CDR2 FQNEAQ come from the germline V gene (reference sequence). The CDR3 sequence is CASSLRLDGIEQFF. The DNA of the CDR3 is TGTGCCAGCAGCTTACGGCTAGACGGGATTGAGCAGTTCTTC.

The J gene is TRBJ1-2, the V gene TRBV2, with D perhaps TRBD1 (6 bases). Germline V lookup: CDR1 SNHLY, CDR2 FYNNEI. The CDR3 spans 14 residues. Deletions cut 6 bases from V and 4 bases from J, with 15 bases between. The CDR3 sequence is CASRGGSQSYGYTF. For the CDR3, the DNA is TGTGCCAGCAGAGGGGGTAGCCAGAGCTATGGCTACACCTTC. Complete variable domain (other parts from reference TRBV2 and TRBJ1-2): EPEVTQTPSHQVTQMGQEVILRCVPISNHLYFYWYRQILGQKVEFLVSFYNNEISEKSEIFDDQFSVERPDGSNFTLKIRSTKLEDSAMYFCASRGGSQSYGYTFGSGTRLTVV.

This chain connects TRBV29-1 to TRBJ1-2; 9 bases align to TRBD1. The CDR3 spans 15 residues. CDR1 SQVTM and CDR2 ANQGSEA come from the germline V gene. V shed 1 base and J 0 bases; nucleotides not matched to a gene: 3. This CDR3 is CSVEGGQGANYGYTF. Here the CDR3 DNA reads TGCAGCGTTGAAGGGGGACAGGGCGCTAACTATGGCTACACCTTC.

This clone appeared a single time. The rearrangement joins TRBV5-5 to TRBJ2-4, with TRBD2 matching over 10 bases. The junction had 5 bases not matched to a gene; V was cut back by 1 base and J by 7 bases. The CDR3 is 15 amino acids. Germline lookup yields CDR1 SGHKS and CDR2 YYEKEE (reference sequence). The CDR3 protein is CASSLFGSGGNIQYF. CDR3 nucleotides: TGTGCCAGCAGCTTGTTCGGTAGCGGGGGGAACATTCAGTACTTC.